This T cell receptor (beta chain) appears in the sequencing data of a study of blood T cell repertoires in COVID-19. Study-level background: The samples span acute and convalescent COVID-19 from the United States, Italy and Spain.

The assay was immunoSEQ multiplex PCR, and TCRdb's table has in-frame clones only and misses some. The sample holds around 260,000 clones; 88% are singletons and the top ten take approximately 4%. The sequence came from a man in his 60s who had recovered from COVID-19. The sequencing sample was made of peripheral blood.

The CDR3 DNA sequence: TGTGCCAGCAGCTTATATCAGAAAGAGACCCAGTACTTC. It codes for CASSLYQKETQYF. This chain uses TRBV11-3 with TRBJ2-5; D is undetermined. The CDR3 spans 13 residues. From germline, CDR1 is SGHNT and CDR2 YENEEA. Trimming shortened V by 2 bases and J by 3 bases, and 7 bases separated the two germline ends.